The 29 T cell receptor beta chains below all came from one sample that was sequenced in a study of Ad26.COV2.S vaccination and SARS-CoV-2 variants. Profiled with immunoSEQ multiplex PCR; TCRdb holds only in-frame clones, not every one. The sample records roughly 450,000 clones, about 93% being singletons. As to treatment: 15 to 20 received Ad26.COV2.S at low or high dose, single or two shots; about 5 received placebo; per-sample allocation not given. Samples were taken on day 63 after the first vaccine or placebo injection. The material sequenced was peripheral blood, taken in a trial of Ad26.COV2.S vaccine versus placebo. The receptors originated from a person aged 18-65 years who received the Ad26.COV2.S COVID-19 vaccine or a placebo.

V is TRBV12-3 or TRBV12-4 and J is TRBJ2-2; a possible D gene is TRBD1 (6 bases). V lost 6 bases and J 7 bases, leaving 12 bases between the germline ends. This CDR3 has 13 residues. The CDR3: CASSRTALGELFF. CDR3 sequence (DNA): TGTGCCAGCAGCAGGACAGCGCTCGGGGAGCTGTTTTTT.

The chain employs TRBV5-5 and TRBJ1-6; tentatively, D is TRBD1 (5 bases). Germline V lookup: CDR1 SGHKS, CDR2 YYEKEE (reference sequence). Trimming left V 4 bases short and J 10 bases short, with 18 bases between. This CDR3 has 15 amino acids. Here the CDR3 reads CASSLDPAGNSPLHF. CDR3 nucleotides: TGTGCCAGCAGCCTGGACCCCGCAGGGAACTCACCCCTCCACTTT.

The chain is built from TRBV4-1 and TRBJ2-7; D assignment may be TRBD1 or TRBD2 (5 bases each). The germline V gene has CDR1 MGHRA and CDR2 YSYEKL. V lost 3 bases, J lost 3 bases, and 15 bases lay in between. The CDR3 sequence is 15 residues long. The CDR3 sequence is CASSQRGGEVYEQYF. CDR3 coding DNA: TGCGCCAGCAGCCAGAGGGGCGGAGAAGTCTACGAGCAGTACTTC.

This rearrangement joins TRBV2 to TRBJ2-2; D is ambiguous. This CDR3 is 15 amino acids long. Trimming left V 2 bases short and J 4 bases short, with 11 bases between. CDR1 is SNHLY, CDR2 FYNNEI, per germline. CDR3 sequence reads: CASSEHNGITGELFF. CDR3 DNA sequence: TGTGCCAGCAGTGAACATAATGGAATCACCGGGGAGCTGTTTTTT. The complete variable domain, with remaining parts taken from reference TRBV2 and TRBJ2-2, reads EPEVTQTPSHQVTQMGQEVILRCVPISNHLYFYWYRQILGQKVEFLVSFYNNEISEKSEIFDDQFSVERPDGSNFTLKIRSTKLEDSAMYFCASSEHNGITGELFFGEGSRLTVL.

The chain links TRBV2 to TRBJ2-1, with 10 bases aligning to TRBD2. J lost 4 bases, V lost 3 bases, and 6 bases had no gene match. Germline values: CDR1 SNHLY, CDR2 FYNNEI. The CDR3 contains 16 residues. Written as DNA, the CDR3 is TGTGCCAGCAGTGACCCCAGCGGGAGGGATTACAATGAGCAGTTCTTC. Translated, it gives CASSDPSGRDYNEQFF.

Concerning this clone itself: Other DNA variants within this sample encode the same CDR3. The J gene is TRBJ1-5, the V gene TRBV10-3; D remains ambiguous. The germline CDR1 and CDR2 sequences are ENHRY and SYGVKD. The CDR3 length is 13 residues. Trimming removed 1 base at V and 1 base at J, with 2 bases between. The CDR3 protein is CAISEWSNQPQHF. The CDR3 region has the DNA TGTGCCATCAGTGAGTGGAGCAATCAGCCCCAGCATTTT.

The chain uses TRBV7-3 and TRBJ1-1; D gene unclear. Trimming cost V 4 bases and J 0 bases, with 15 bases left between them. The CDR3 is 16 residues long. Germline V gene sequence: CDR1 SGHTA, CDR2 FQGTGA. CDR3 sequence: CASSSESVGMNTEAFF. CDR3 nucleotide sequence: TGTGCCAGCAGCTCAGAGTCGGTAGGGATGAACACTGAAGCTTTCTTT.

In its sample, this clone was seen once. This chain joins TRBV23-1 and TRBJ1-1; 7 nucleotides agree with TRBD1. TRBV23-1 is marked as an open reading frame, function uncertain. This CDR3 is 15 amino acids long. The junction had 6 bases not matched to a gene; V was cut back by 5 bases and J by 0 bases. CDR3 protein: CASSGPGTVNTEAFF. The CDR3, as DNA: TGCGCCAGCAGTGGACCCGGGACAGTGAACACTGAAGCTTTCTTT.

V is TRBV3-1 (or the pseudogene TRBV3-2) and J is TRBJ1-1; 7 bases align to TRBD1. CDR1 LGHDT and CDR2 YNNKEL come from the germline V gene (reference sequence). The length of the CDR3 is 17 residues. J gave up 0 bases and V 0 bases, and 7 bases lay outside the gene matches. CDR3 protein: CASSQDRWDRLNTEAFF. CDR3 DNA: TGTGCCAGCAGCCAAGATCGGTGGGACAGACTGAACACTGAAGCTTTCTTT.

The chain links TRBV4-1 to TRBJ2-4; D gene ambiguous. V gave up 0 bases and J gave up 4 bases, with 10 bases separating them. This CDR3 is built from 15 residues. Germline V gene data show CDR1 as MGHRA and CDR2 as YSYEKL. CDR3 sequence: CASSQEFYSKNIQYF. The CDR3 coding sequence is TGCGCCAGCAGCCAAGAATTTTACTCTAAAAACATTCAGTACTTC.

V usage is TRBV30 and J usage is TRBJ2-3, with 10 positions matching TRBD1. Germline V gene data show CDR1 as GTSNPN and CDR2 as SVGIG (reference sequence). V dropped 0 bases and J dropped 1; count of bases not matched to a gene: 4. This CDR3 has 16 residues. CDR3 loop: CAWSVLGTGGTDTQYF. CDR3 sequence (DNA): TGTGCCTGGAGTGTACTTGGGACAGGGGGCACAGATACGCAGTATTTT.

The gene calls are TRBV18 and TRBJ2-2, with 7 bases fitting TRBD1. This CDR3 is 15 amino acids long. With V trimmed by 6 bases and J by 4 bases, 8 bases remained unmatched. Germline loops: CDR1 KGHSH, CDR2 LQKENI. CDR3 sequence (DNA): TGTGCCAGCTCCCCTGGACAGGTGGGCACCGGGGAGCTGTTTTTT. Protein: CASSPGQVGTGELFF.

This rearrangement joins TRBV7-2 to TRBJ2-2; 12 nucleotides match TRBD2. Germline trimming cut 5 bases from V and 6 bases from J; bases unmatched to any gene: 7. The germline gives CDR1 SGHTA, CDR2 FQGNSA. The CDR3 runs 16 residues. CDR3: CASSVGLAGSSGELFF. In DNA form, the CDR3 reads TGTGCCAGCAGCGTCGGACTAGCGGGAAGTTCCGGGGAGCTGTTTTTT.

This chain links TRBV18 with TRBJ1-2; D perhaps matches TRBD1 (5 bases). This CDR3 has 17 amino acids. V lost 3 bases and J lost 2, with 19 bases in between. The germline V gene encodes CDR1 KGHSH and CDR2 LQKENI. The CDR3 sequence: CASSPEGLPRPNYGYTF. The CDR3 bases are TGTGCCAGCTCACCCGAGGGGCTTCCTCGTCCAAACTATGGCTACACCTTC.

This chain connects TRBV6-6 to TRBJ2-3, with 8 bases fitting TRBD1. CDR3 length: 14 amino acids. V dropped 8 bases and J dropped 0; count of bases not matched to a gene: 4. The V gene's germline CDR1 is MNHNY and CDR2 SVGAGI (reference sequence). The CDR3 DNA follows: TGTGCCAGCCGGGACAGGTCTAGCACAGATACGCAGTATTTT. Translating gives CASRDRSSTDTQYF.

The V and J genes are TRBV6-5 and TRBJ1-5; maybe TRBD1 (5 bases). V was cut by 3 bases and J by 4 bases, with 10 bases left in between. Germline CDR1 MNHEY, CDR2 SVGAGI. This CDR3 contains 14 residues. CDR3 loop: CASSYRGLNQPQHF. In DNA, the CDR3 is TGTGCCAGCAGTTATAGGGGTCTTAATCAGCCCCAGCATTTT.

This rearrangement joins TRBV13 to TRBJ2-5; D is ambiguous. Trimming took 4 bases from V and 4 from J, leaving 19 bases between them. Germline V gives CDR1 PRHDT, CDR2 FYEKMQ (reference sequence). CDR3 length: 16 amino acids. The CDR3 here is CASSSTGDPAGETQYF. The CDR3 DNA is TGTGCCAGCAGCTCGACTGGTGACCCAGCTGGAGAGACCCAGTACTTC.

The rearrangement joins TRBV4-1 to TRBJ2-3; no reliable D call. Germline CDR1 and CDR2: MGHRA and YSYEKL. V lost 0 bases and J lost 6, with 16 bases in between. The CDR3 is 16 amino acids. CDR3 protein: CASSQEATFEADTQYF. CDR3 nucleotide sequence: TGCGCCAGCAGCCAAGAGGCGACCTTCGAGGCGGATACGCAGTATTTT.

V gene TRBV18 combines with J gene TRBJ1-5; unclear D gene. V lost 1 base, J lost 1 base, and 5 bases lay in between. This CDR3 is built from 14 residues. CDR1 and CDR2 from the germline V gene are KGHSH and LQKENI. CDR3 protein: CASSPLESNQPQHF. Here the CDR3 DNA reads TGTGCCAGCTCACCACTGGAAAGCAATCAGCCCCAGCATTTT.

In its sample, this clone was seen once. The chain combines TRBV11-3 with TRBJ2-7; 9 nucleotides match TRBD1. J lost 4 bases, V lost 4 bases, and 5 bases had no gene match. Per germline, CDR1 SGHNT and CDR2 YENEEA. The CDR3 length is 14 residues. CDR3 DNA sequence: TGTGCCAGCAGCTCCGGACAGGGGTCGTACGAGCAGTACTTC. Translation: CASSSGQGSYEQYF.

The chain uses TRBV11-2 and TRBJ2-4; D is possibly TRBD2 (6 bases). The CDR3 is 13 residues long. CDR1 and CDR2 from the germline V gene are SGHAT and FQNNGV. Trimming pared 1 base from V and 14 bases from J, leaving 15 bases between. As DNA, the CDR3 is TGTGCCAGCAGCTTAGGTTCTGGGGGGTCCGAGTACTTC. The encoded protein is CASSLGSGGSEYF.

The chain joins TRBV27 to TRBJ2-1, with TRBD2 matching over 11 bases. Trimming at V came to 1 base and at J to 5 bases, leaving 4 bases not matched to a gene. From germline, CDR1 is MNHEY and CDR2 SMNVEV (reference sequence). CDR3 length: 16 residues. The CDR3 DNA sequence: TGTGCCAGCAGTTTATTAGGGACTAGCGGAAACAATGAGCAGTTCTTC. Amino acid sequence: CASSLLGTSGNNEQFF.

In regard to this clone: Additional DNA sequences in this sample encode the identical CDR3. The chain's CDR3 is CASSLALRVHSPLHF. For the CDR3, the DNA is TGTGCCAGCAGCTTAGCCCTCAGGGTGCATTCACCCCTCCACTTT. The gene calls are TRBV7-3 and TRBJ1-6; TRBD1 is a possible D gene (5 bases). The CDR3 extends over 15 amino acids. Germline V gene sequence: CDR1 SGHTA, CDR2 FQGTGA. The V and J ends lost 2 bases and 8 bases respectively, with 13 bases between them. Full variable domain (remainder filled in from reference TRBV7-3 and TRBJ1-6): GAGVSQTPSNKVTEKGKYVELRCDPISGHTALYWYRQSLGQGPEFLIYFQGTGAADDSGLPNDRFFAVRPEGSVSTLKIQRTERGDSAVYLCASSLALRVHSPLHFGNGTRLTVT.

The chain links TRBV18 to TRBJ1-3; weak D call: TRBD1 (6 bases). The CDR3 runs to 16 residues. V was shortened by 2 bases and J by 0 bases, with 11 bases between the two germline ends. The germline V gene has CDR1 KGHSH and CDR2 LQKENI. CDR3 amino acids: CASSPGQKSSGNTIYF. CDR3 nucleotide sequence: TGTGCCAGCTCACCAGGACAGAAATCCTCTGGAAACACCATATATTTT.

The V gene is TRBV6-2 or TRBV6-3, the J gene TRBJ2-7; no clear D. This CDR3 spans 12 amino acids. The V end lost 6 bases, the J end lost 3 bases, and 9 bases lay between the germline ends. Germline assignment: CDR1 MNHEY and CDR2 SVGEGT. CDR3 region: CASSALNYEQYF. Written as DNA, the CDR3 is TGTGCCAGCAGCGCCTTAAACTACGAGCAGTACTTC.

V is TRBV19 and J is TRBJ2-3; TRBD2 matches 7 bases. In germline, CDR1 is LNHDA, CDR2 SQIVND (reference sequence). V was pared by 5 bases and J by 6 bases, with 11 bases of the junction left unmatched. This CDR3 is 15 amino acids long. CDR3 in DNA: TGTGCCAGTAGTTTTTGGGGCGGGAGAGACGATACGCAGTATTTT. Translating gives CASSFWGGRDDTQYF.

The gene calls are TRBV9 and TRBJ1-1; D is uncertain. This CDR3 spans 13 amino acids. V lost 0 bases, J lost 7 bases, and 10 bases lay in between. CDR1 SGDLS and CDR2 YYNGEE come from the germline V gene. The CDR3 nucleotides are TGTGCCAGCAGCGTAGCCCCCGCGGGTGAAGCTTTCTTT. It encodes CASSVAPAGEAFF.

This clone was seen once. The CDR3 bases are TGTGCCAGCATGCGTTCGGTTAGTGGAAATGAGCAGTTCTTC. This codes for CASMRSVSGNEQFF. The V and J genes are TRBV27 and TRBJ2-1; D remains unclear. The CDR3 loop spans 14 amino acids. Trimming took 7 bases from V and 7 from J, leaving 17 bases between them. Germline V lookup: CDR1 MNHEY, CDR2 SMNVEV (reference sequence).

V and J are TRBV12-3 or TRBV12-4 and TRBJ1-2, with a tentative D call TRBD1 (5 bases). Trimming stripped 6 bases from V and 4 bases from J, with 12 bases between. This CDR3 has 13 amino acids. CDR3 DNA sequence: TGTGCCAGCAGATTGACAGAATTCTATGGCTACACCTTC. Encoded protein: CASRLTEFYGYTF.